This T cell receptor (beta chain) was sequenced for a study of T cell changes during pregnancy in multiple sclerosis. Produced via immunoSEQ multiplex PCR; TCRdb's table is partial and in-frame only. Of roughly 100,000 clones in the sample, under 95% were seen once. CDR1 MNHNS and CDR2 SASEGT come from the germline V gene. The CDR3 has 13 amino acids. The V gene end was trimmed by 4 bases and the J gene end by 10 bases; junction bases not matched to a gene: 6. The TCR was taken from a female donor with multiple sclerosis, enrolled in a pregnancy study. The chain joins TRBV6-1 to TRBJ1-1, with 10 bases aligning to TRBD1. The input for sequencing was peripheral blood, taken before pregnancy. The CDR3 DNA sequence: TGTGCCAGCAGTGCTGGACAGGGGGTTGTAGCTTTCTTT. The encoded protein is CASSAGQGVVAFF.